One T cell receptor beta chain is described in this entry. The sample comes from a study of control samples from healthy donors and cancer patients. The germline CDR1 and CDR2 sequences are SGHTA and FQGNSA. V was clipped by 2 bases and J by 5 bases; unmatched bases: 2. This CDR3 region has 13 residues. Sequenced by immunoSEQ multiplex PCR; TCRdb stores in-frame clones only, minus some. The repertoire includes 150,000 or so clones, around 94% of them detected once, and 11% to 15% sits in the top ten. V is TRBV7-2 and J is TRBJ1-1; 7 nucleotides match TRBD1. Sequencing was performed on PBMCs. The sequence derives from a man in his sixties with colorectal cancer. The CDR3 DNA is TGTGCCAGCAGCTTACCAGGGGGGACTGAAGCTTTCTTT. It is translated as CASSLPGGTEAFF.